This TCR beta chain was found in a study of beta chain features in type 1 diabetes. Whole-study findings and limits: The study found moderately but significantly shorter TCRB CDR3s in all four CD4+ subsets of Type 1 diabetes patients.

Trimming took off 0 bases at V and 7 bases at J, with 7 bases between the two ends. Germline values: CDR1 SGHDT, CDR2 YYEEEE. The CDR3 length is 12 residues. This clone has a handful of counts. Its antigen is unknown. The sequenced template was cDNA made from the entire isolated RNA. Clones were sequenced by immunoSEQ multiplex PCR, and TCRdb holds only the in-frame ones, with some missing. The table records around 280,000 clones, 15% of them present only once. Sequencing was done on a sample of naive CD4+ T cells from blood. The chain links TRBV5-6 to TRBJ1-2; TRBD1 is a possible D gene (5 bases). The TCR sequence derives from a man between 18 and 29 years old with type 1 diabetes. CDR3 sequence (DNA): TGTGCCAGCAGCTTGGAAAGGGGTGGCTACACCTTC. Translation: CASSLERGGYTF.